The following is a T cell receptor (beta chain) sequence with its context. What it binds is not known. Those who donated were healthy bone marrow donors. The sample belongs to a study of cytomegalovirus exposure and HLA in healthy donors. The CDR3 has 14 amino acids. Trimming removed 1 base from V and 3 bases from J, with 9 bases in between. Germline V gene sequence: CDR1 KGHSH, CDR2 LQKENI. Study outcomes and limitations: Cytomegalovirus-associated status was assigned to approximately 160 TCR beta chains.

The PCR employed 60 Vbeta primers together with 13 Jbeta primers. Authors' methods: About 83 million unique TCR beta chains, 9.5 million to 14 million shared, were counted in a later analysis. Generated by immunoSEQ multiplex PCR, the TCRdb table keeps only in-frame clones and is missing some. The DNA gave D and trimming, while V, J and clone size come from that table. The sample has approximately 210,000 clones, roughly 80% seen once. The TCR originated in a woman aged 25 to 45 in good health and CMV-seropositive. The chain carries TRBV18 and TRBJ1-1; D possibly corresponds to TRBD1 (6 bases). Sequenced input: PBMCs. CDR3 residues: CASSPQGEYTEAFF. The CDR3, as DNA: TGTGCCAGCTCACCACAGGGGGAGTACACTGAAGCTTTCTTT.